Reported below is one T cell receptor beta chain. Antigen unknown. The record originates from a study of cytomegalovirus exposure and HLA in healthy donors. Whole-study context: Earlier, 150 million to 200 million T cells were analyzed, and 90 million to 120 million unique TCR beta sequences were found among them.

Findings and caveats of the study: Among immune exposure information, only CMV serostatus was available. The study found most TCR sequences rare, yet found some public TCRs in many donors.

The V gene lost 3 bases and the J gene lost 2 bases, with 7 bases spanning the gap. Per germline, CDR1 MNHEY and CDR2 SMNVEV (reference sequence). There are 14 residues in the CDR3. PCR amplification relied on 60 Vbeta primers (plus 13 Jbeta primers). Sequencing used immunoSEQ multiplex PCR; TCRdb keeps in-frame clones, though not all of them. The profile shows under 150,000 clones, 67% of them singletons. The sequenced sample consisted of PBMCs. This TCR was sampled from a man aged 18 to 30 in good health and CMV-seropositive. This rearrangement joins TRBV27 to TRBJ2-2; D is unclear. The CDR3 nucleotides are TGTGCCAGCAGTTTTCTGGCCAACACCGGGGAGCTGTTTTTT. Its translation: CASSFLANTGELFF.